This TCR beta chain was identified in a study of naive CD8 T cells in extremely preterm neonates. Germline V gene lookup returns CDR1 SEHNR and CDR2 FQNEAQ (reference sequence). The ends lost 3 bases at V and 3 bases at J; junction bases unmatched: 0. The CDR3 spans 13 residues. Turning to this clone: Antigen specificity is unknown.

Overall study findings and caveats: Compared with all age groups, preterm neonates showed less repertoire richness. Relative to older groups, preterm infants had shorter, less trimmed CDR3s with fewer N additions.

Preterm samples came from extremely preterm deliveries at about 21-28 weeks. Pregnancies with fetal demise were excluded. Live Annexin V-negative naive CD3+CD8+CD45RA+CCR7+ T cells were sorted. Each sample had roughly 17,000–110,000 sorted naive CD8+ T cells. Measured with immunoSEQ multiplex PCR; TCRdb has only the in-frame clones, and not every one. The data show tens of thousands of clones, with roughly 88% seen just once and 0.8% to 0.95% held by the top ten. This clonotype was obtained from a boy who was born preterm. Sequenced material: naive CD8+ T cells from cord blood. The chain has TRBV7-9 and TRBJ2-7; TRBD2 aligns across 9 bases. The CDR3 reads CASSLTSGYEQYF. In DNA, the CDR3 is TGTGCCAGCAGCTTGACTAGCGGCTACGAGCAGTACTTC.